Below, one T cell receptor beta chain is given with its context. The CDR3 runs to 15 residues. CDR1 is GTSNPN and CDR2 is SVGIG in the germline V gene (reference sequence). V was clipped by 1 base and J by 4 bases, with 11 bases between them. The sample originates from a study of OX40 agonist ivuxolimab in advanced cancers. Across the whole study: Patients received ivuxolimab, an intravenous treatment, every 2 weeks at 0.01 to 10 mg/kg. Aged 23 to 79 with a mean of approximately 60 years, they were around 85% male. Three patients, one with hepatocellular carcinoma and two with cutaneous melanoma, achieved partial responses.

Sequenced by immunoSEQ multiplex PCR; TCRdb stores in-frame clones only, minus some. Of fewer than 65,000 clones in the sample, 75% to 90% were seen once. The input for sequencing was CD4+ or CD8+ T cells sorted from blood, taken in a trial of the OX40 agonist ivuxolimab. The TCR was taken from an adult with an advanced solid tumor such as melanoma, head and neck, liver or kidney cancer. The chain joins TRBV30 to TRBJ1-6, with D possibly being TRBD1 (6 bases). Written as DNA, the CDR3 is TGTGCCTGGAGTGAGGGACACCCATATAATTCACCCCTCCACTTT. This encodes CAWSEGHPYNSPLHF.